These 22 T cell receptor beta chains came from one sample sequenced in a study of T cell changes during pregnancy in multiple sclerosis. Only in-frame clones appear in the TCRdb table, and some are missing; sequencing was by immunoSEQ multiplex PCR. The sample lists roughly 52,000 clones; 85% to 95% were seen once. The source material was CD8+ T cells from peripheral blood mononuclear cells, sampled in the third trimester of pregnancy. The receptors here all came from a female donor with multiple sclerosis, enrolled in a pregnancy study.

This clone appeared a single time. V is TRBV6-6 and J is TRBJ1-5, with unresolved D. The CDR3 totals 16 residues. The V gene's germline CDR1 is MNHNY and CDR2 SVGAGI (reference sequence). The V gene lost 7 bases and the J gene lost 5 bases, with 21 bases spanning the gap. The CDR3 DNA sequence: TGTGCCAGCACCGAACTAGAAGGTGGAGGGTATCAGCCCCAGCATTTT. Its protein product is CASTELEGGGYQPQHF.

This chain uses TRBV29-1 with TRBJ2-5; 12 nucleotides match TRBD2. The CDR3 sequence is 14 residues long. Per the germline V gene, CDR1 is SQVTM and CDR2 is ANQGSEA. V dropped 4 bases and J dropped 2; count of bases not matched to a gene: 2. CDR3 coding DNA: TGCAGCGTTGCAGGGACTAGCGGGCAAGAGACCCAGTACTTC. This translates into CSVAGTSGQETQYF. The variable domain in full, completed from reference TRBV29-1 and TRBJ2-5, reads SAVISQKPSRDICQRGTSLTIQCQVDSQVTMMFWYRQQPGQSLTLIATANQGSEATYESGFVIDKFPISRPNLTFSTLTVSNMSPEDSSIYLCSVAGTSGQETQYFGPGTRLLVL.

The chain employs TRBV12-5 and TRBJ1-1; 10 bases agree with TRBD1. CDR3 size: 14 residues. CDR1 and CDR2 from the germline V gene are LGHNT and FRNRAP. V shed 7 bases, J shed 5 bases, and the junction held 7 bases outside the gene matches. CDR3 nucleotide sequence: TGTGCTAGTGCCTGGGGGGACAGGGGAACTGAAGCTTTCTTT. Amino acid sequence: CASAWGDRGTEAFF.

The CDR3 protein is CASSLSGENTEAFF. The CDR3 bases are TGTGCCAGCAGTTTATCGGGGGAAAACACTGAAGCTTTCTTT. This sequence joins TRBV28 and TRBJ1-1; a weak D match, TRBD1 (5 bases). V was clipped by 1 base and J by 2 bases, with 8 bases between them. This CDR3 contains 14 residues. Germline values: CDR1 MDHEN, CDR2 SYDVKM.

J is TRBJ2-3 and V is TRBV7-6; 8 nucleotides agree with TRBD1. Looked up from germline, CDR1 is SGHVS and CDR2 is FNYEAQ. This CDR3 has 13 amino acids. J lost 2 bases, V lost 10 bases, and 5 bases had no gene match. The CDR3 DNA follows: TGTGCCACCGCGGGACAGGTCACAGATACGCAGTATTTT. Amino acid sequence: CATAGQVTDTQYF.

The chain couples TRBV4-1 to TRBJ2-1; D call uncertain. V was pared by 3 bases and J by 6 bases, with 6 bases between. The CDR3 spans 12 residues. CDR1 is MGHRA and CDR2 is YSYEKL in the germline V gene. The CDR3, as DNA: TGCGCCAGCAGCCACCAACTCAATGAGCAGTTCTTC. It codes for CASSHQLNEQFF.

This sequence joins TRBV11-2 and TRBJ2-1; 7 bases align to TRBD2. Germline CDR1 and CDR2: SGHAT and FQNNGV. Unmatched junction bases numbered 11, after V lost 6 bases and J lost 3 bases. The CDR3 has 16 residues. In nucleotides, the CDR3 is TGTGCCAGCAGACCCACTCCGGGCGGGAGCTACAATGAGCAGTTCTTC. Encoded protein: CASRPTPGGSYNEQFF.

The V call is TRBV2, the J call TRBJ1-1; no definite D call. V lost 2 bases, J lost 4 bases, and 5 bases lay in between. CDR1 and CDR2 (germline): SNHLY, FYNNEI. This CDR3 has 12 amino acids. In DNA form, the CDR3 reads TGTGCCAGCAGTGAATTCGGCACTGAAGCTTTCTTT. This encodes CASSEFGTEAFF. Variable domain in full (rest from reference TRBV2 and TRBJ1-1): EPEVTQTPSHQVTQMGQEVILRCVPISNHLYFYWYRQILGQKVEFLVSFYNNEISEKSEIFDDQFSVERPDGSNFTLKIRSTKLEDSAMYFCASSEFGTEAFFGQGTRLTVV.

This chain connects TRBV13 to TRBJ2-7; tentatively, D is TRBD1 (6 bases). The V gene's germline CDR1 is PRHDT and CDR2 FYEKMQ (reference sequence). This CDR3 has 14 amino acids. Trimming took off 5 bases at V and 2 bases at J, with 13 bases between the two ends. The CDR3 protein is CASSKGQTAYEQYF. In nucleotides, the CDR3 is TGTGCCAGCAGCAAAGGACAGACGGCCTACGAGCAGTACTTC. The variable domain in full, with the rest retrieved from reference TRBV13 and TRBJ2-7, is AAGVIQSPRHLIKEKRETATLKCYPIPRHDTVYWYQQGPGQDPQFLISFYEKMQSDKGSIPDRFSAQQFSDYHSELNMSSLELGDSALYFCASSKGQTAYEQYFGPGTRLTVT.

This clone has just one count. The J gene is TRBJ1-4, the V gene TRBV13, with TRBD1 matching 10 bases. Trimming cost V 0 bases and J 7 bases; bases outside gene matches: 2. This CDR3 region has 15 residues. From germline, CDR1 is PRHDT and CDR2 FYEKMQ (reference sequence). This CDR3 is CASSLGGTGVEKLFF. The DNA of the CDR3 is TGTGCCAGCAGCTTAGGGGGGACAGGGGTTGAAAAACTGTTTTTT.

V and J are TRBV10-1 and TRBJ1-1; D is undetermined. V shed 3 bases and J shed 7 bases, with 9 bases lying between them. CDR3 length: 12 residues. The germline V gene has CDR1 WNHNN and CDR2 SYGVQD (reference sequence). The DNA for the CDR3 is TGCGCCAGCAGTGACCCGGGAGGTGAAGCTTTCTTT. Its translation is CASSDPGGEAFF.

V usage is TRBV11-3 and J usage is TRBJ2-1; weak D call: TRBD1 (6 bases). V lost 2 bases to trimming and J lost 11 bases, with 10 bases between them. Germline CDR1 is SGHNT and CDR2 is YENEEA. CDR3 length equals 12 residues. CDR3 sequence (DNA): TGTGCCAGCAGCTTATGGGGACAACAGCAGTTCTTC. Amino acid sequence: CASSLWGQQQFF.

This chain links TRBV5-1 with TRBJ2-2; 8 bases match TRBD1. The CDR3 runs 16 residues. Germline CDR1 is SGHRS and CDR2 is YFSETQ. V shed 4 bases, J shed 1 base, and the junction held 6 bases outside the gene matches. CDR3 region: CASSPIQGGNTGELFF. The CDR3, as DNA: TGCGCCAGCAGCCCAATACAGGGGGGGAACACCGGGGAGCTGTTTTTT.

This chain joins TRBV11-2 and TRBJ2-7; the D gene is possibly TRBD2 (5 bases). The germline CDR1 and CDR2 sequences are SGHAT and FQNNGV. The CDR3 has 13 amino acids. V lost 5 bases and J 4 bases, leaving 12 bases between the germline ends. CDR3 in DNA: TGTGCCAGCAGCATCGGACTTAAATACGAGCAGTACTTC. This translates into CASSIGLKYEQYF.

This clone was seen a single time. The CDR3 sequence is CASRPDREPADTQYF. CDR3 nucleotides: TGTGCCAGCAGACCAGACAGGGAACCCGCAGATACGCAGTATTTT. The rearrangement uses TRBV28 and TRBJ2-3; 7 positions agree with TRBD1. V was pared by 6 bases and J by 4 bases, with 10 bases of the junction left unmatched. Germline CDR1 and CDR2: MDHEN and SYDVKM. There are 15 residues in the CDR3.

The chain combines TRBV7-6 with TRBJ2-1, with 8 bases that match TRBD2. The germline CDR1 and CDR2 sequences are SGHVS and FNYEAQ. CDR3 length: 15 amino acids. The V segment lost 4 bases and the J segment 6 bases; nucleotides outside the gene matches: 8. The CDR3 DNA is TGTGCCAGCAGCTCAGAGGTCGGGACTAGCAATGAGCAGTTCTTC. Its protein product is CASSSEVGTSNEQFF.

This chain connects TRBV30 to TRBJ2-1; 7 bases align to TRBD2. Germline V lookup: CDR1 GTSNPN, CDR2 SVGIG (reference sequence). The ends lost 3 bases at V and 1 base at J; junction bases unmatched: 6. The CDR3 has 15 amino acids. CDR3 sequence: CAWRLGGWSYNEQFF. The CDR3, as DNA: TGTGCCTGGAGACTGGGGGGGTGGTCCTACAATGAGCAGTTCTTC.

This chain links TRBV19 with TRBJ2-3; D unresolved. The CDR3 spans 16 residues. V lost 3 bases and J lost 0, with 13 bases in between. In germline, CDR1 is LNHDA, CDR2 SQIVND (reference sequence). CDR3 region: CASSILPEQSTDTQYF. The CDR3 nucleotides read TGTGCCAGTAGTATTCTACCGGAACAGAGCACAGATACGCAGTATTTT.

As concerns this clone: The junction shows a germline mismatch at one end, possibly a read error. This chain joins TRBV5-6 and TRBJ1-1; the match to TRBD1 covers 7 bases. Looked up from germline, CDR1 is SGHDT and CDR2 is YYEEEE. The CDR3 totals 11 residues. The CDR3 loop is CASSHGGQCLF. CDR3 DNA: TGTGCCAGCAGCCATGGGGGACAGTGCCTTTTT.

The chain has TRBV7-9 and TRBJ2-7, with 9 bases identical to TRBD1. Germline values: CDR1 SEHNR, CDR2 FQNEAQ (reference sequence). The CDR3 has 15 amino acids. Losses at the gene ends were 5 bases for V and 3 bases for J; bases not matched to a gene: 8. CDR3 DNA sequence: TGTGCCAGCAGCGTCTACAGGGGGCCGCGCTACGAGCAGTACTTC. Amino acid sequence: CASSVYRGPRYEQYF.

This sequence joins TRBV19 and TRBJ1-1; D is unresolved. The CDR3 is 13 amino acids. Germline V gene lookup returns CDR1 LNHDA and CDR2 SQIVND (reference sequence). Between the trimmed V and J ends, which lost 3 bases and 6 bases, there was a span of 11 bases. In DNA form, the CDR3 reads TGTGCCAGTAGTATCCTGTCAGGCGCTGAAGCTTTCTTT. Its translation: CASSILSGAEAFF.

The J gene is TRBJ2-3, the V gene TRBV5-6; a possible D gene is TRBD2 (5 bases). Trimming removed 4 bases from V and 3 bases from J, with 9 bases in between. Germline V gene lookup returns CDR1 SGHDT and CDR2 YYEEEE. This CDR3 is 13 amino acids long. In nucleotides, the CDR3 is TGTGCCAGCAGCCCGAGGGAGACAGATACGCAGTATTTT. As protein: CASSPRETDTQYF. Filled out from reference TRBV5-6 and TRBJ2-3, the complete variable domain reads DAGVTQSPTHLIKTRGQQVTLRCSPKSGHDTVSWYQQALGQGPQFIFQYYEEEERQRGNFPDRFSGHQFPNYSSELNVNALLLGDSALYLCASSPRETDTQYFGPGTRLTVL.